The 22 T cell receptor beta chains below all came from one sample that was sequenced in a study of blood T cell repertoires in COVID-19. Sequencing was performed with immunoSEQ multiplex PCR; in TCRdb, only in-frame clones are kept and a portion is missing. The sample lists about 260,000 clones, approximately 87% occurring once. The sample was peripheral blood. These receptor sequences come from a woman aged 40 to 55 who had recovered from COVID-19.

CDR3 nucleotide sequence: TGTGCCAGCAGCGCACAGGAGATACTTAGCACAGATACGCAGTATTTT. This codes for CASSAQEILSTDTQYF. The rearrangement joins TRBV7-2 to TRBJ2-3; a weak D match, TRBD1 (5 bases). The CDR3 consists of 16 residues. Trimming removed 5 bases from V and 0 bases from J, with 15 bases in between. Per the germline V gene, CDR1 is SGHTA and CDR2 is FQGNSA.

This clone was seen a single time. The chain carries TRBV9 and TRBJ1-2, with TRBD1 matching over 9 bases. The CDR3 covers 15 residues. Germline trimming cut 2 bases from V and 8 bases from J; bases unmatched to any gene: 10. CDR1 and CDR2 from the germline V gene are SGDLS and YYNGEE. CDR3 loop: CASSVQSGTGHGYTF. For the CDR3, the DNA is TGTGCCAGCAGCGTCCAATCCGGGACAGGGCACGGCTACACCTTC.

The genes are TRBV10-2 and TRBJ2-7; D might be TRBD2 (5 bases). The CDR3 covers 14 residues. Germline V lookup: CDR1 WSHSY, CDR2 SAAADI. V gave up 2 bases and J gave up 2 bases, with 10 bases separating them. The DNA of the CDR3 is TGCGCCAGCAGTGAGCTAGCCCCGACCTACGAGCAGTACTTC. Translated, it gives CASSELAPTYEQYF.

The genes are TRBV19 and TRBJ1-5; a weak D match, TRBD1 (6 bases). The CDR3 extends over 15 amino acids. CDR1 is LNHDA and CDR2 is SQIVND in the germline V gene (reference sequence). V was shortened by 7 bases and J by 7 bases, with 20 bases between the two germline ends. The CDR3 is CASNPTDLGGQPQHF. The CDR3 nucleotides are TGTGCCAGTAACCCCACAGATCTTGGGGGCCAGCCCCAGCATTTT.

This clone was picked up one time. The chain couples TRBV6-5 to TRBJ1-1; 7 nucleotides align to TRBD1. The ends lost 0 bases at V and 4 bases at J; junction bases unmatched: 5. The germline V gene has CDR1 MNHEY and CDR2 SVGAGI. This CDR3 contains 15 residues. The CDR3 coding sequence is TGTGCCAGCAGTTACTCTTGGCAGGGGGGCACTGAAGCTTTCTTT. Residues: CASSYSWQGGTEAFF.

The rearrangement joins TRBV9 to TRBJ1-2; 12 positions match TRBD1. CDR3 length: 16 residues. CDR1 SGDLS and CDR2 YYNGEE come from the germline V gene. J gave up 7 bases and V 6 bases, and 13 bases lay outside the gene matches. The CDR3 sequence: CASIQRPGTGGFGYTF. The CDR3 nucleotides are TGTGCCAGCATCCAACGGCCGGGGACAGGGGGCTTTGGCTACACCTTC.

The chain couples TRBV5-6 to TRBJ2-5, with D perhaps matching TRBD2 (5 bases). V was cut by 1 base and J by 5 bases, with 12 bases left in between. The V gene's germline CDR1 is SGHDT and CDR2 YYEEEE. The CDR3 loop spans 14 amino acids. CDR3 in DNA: TGTGCCAGCAGCTTGCCCGGCCGAGGGGAGACCCAGTACTTC. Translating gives CASSLPGRGETQYF. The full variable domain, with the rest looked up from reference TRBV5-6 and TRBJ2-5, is DAGVTQSPTHLIKTRGQQVTLRCSPKSGHDTVSWYQQALGQGPQFIFQYYEEEERQRGNFPDRFSGHQFPNYSSELNVNALLLGDSALYLCASSLPGRGETQYFGPGTRLLVL.

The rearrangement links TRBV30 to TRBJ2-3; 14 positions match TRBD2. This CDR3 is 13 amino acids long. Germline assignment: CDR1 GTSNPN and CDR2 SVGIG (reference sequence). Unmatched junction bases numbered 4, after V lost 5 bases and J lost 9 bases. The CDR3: CAWDGLAGGTQYF. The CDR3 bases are TGTGCCTGGGACGGACTAGCGGGGGGCACGCAGTATTTT.

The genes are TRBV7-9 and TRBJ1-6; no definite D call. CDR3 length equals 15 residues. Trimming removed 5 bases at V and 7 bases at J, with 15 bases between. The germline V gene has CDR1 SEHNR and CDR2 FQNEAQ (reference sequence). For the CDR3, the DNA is TGTGCCAGCAGCGCCTTAGAGGGAGGCAATTCACCCCTCCACTTT. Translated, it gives CASSALEGGNSPLHF.

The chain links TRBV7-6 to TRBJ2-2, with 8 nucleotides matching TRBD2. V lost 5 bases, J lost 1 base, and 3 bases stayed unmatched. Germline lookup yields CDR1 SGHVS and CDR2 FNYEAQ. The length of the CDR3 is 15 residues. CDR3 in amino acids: CASSLSGVNTGELFF. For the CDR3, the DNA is TGTGCCAGCAGCCTTAGCGGGGTGAACACCGGGGAGCTGTTTTTT.

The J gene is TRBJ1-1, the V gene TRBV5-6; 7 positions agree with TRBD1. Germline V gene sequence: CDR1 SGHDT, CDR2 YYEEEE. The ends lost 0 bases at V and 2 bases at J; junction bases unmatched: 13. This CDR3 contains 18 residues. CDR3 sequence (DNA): TGTGCCAGCAGCTTGGTAAAAGGAGGGGGCGCGTTAAACACTGAAGCTTTCTTT. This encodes CASSLVKGGGALNTEAFF.

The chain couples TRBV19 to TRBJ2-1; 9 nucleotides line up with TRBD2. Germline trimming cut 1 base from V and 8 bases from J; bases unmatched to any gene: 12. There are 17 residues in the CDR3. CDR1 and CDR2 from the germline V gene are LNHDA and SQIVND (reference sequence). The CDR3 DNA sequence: TGTGCCAGTAGTATAGGTCCCCTCGGCGGGGGGGCTTATGAGCAGTTCTTC. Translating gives CASSIGPLGGGAYEQFF.

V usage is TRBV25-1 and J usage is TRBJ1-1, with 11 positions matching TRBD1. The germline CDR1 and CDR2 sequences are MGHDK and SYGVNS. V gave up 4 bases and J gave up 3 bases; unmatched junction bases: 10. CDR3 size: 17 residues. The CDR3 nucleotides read TGTGCCAGCAGTGCCTACCGGACAGGGGGCCCAGACACTGAAGCTTTCTTT. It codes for CASSAYRTGGPDTEAFF.

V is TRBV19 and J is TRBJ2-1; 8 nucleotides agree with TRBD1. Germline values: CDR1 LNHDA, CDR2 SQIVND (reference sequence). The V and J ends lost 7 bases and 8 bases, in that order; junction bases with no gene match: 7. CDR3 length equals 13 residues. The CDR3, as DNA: TGTGCCAGTACTGGACAGGGCATCCATGAGCAGTTCTTC. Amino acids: CASTGQGIHEQFF.

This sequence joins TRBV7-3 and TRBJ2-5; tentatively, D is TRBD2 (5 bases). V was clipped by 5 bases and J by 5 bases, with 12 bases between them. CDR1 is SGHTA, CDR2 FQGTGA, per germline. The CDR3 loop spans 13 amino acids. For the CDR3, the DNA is TGTGCCAGCAGCACACTAGTAGGGGAGACCCAGTACTTC. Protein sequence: CASSTLVGETQYF.

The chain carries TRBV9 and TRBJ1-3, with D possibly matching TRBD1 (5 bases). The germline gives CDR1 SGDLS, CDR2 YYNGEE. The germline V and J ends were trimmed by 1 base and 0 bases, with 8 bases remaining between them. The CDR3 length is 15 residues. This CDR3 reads CASSVQGYSGNTIYF. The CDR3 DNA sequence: TGTGCCAGCAGCGTACAGGGCTACTCTGGAAACACCATATATTTT.

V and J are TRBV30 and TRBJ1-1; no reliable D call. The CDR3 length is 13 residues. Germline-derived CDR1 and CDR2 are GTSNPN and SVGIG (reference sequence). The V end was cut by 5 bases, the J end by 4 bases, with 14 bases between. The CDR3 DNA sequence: TGTGCCTGGGGCCGAGATGGTGGCACTGAAGCTTTCTTT. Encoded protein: CAWGRDGGTEAFF.

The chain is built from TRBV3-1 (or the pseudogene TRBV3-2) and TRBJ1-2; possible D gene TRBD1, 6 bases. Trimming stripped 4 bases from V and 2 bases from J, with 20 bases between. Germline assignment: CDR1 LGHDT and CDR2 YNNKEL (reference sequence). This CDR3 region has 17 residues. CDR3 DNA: TGTGCCAGCAGCCGCTACCACGGCAGGGGAAGCAACTATGGCTACACCTTC. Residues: CASSRYHGRGSNYGYTF.

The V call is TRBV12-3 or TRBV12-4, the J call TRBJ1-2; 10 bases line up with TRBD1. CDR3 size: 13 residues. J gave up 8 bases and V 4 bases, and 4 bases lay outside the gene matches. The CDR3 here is CASSSGQGIGYTF. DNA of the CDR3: TGTGCCAGCAGTTCGGGACAGGGGATAGGCTACACCTTC.

CDR3 DNA sequence: TGCGCCAGCAGCCCCTGGGGGACAATCAGAGGAGAGACCCAGTACTTC. It codes for CASSPWGTIRGETQYF. This chain links TRBV5-1 with TRBJ2-5, with D possibly TRBD1 on 6 matching bases. The V end was cut by 4 bases, the J end by 4 bases, with 20 bases between. CDR3 length: 16 amino acids. Germline V lookup: CDR1 SGHRS, CDR2 YFSETQ.

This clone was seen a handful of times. The chain's CDR3 is CASSHTNRVTGELFF. CDR3 nucleotides: TGCGCCAGCAGCCACACTAACAGGGTAACCGGGGAGCTGTTTTTT. The rearrangement links TRBV4-1 to TRBJ2-2; maybe TRBD1 (6 bases). With 3 bases removed from V and 5 bases from J, the gap between germline ends came to 13 bases. There are 15 residues in the CDR3. Germline CDR1 and CDR2: MGHRA and YSYEKL.

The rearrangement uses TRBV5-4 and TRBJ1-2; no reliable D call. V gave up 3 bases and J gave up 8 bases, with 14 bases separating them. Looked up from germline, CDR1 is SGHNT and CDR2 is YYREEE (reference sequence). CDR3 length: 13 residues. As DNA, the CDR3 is TGTGCCAGCAGCTCGGAGGGCCATCGAGGCTACACCTTC. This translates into CASSSEGHRGYTF. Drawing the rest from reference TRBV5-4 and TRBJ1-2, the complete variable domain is ETGVTQSPTHLIKTRGQQVTLRCSSQSGHNTVSWYQQALGQGPQFIFQYYREEENGRGNFPPRFSGLQFPNYSSELNVNALELDDSALYLCASSSEGHRGYTFGSGTRLTVV.